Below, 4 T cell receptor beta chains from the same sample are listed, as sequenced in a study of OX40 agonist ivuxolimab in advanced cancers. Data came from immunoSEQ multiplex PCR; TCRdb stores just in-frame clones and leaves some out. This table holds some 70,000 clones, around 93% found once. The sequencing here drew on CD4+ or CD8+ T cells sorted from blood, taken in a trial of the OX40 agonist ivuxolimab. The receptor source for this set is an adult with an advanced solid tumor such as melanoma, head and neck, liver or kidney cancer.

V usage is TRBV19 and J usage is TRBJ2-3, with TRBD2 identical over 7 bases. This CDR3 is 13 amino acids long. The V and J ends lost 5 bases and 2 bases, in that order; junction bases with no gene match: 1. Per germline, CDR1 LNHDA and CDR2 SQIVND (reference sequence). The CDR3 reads CASSGLVTDTQYF. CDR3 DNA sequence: TGTGCCAGTAGTGGACTAGTCACAGATACGCAGTATTTT.

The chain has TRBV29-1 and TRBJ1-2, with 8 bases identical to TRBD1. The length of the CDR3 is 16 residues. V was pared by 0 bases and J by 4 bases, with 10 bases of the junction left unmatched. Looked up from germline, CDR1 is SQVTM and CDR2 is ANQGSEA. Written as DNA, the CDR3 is TGCAGCGTTGAAGAACGAGACAGGGGTGCGGGCTATGGCTACACCTTC. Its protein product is CSVEERDRGAGYGYTF. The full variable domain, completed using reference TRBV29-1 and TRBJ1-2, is SAVISQKPSRDICQRGTSLTIQCQVDSQVTMMFWYRQQPGQSLTLIATANQGSEATYESGFVIDKFPISRPNLTFSTLTVSNMSPEDSSIYLCSVEERDRGAGYGYTFGSGTRLTVV.

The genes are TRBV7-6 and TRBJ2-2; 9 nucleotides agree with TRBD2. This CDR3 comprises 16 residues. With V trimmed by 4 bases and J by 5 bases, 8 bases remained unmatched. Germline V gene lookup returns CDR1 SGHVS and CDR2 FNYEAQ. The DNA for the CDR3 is TGTGCCAGCAGCTCGACTAGCGGCCCGGGGACCGGGGAGCTGTTTTTT. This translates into CASSSTSGPGTGELFF.

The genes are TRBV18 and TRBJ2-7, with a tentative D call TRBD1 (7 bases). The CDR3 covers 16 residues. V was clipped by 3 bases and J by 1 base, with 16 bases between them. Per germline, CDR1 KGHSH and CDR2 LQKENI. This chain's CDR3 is CASSPRTGAGSYEQYF. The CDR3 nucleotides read TGTGCCAGCTCACCTAGGACAGGCGCGGGGTCCTACGAGCAGTACTTC. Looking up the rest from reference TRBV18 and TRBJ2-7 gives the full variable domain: NAGVMQNPRHLVRRRGQEARLRCSPMKGHSHVYWYRQLPEEGLKFMVYLQKENIIDESGMPKERFSAEFPKEGPSILRIQQVVRGDSAAYFCASSPRTGAGSYEQYFGPGTRLTVT.